Shown below are 28 T cell receptor beta chains from a single sample sequenced in a study of CD4 T cells in relation to SARS-CoV-2 and coronaviruses. These receptors have no identified antigens. Assay used: immunoSEQ multiplex PCR; TCRdb lists only in-frame clones, some missing. The sample carries around 26,000 clones, about 82% recorded once. Before the COVID-19 pandemic, during about 2010-2019, CD4+ T cells were taken from unexposed donors. The cells were cultured for around ten days before CD4+ T cells were isolated. The specimen sequenced was CD4+ T cells from PBMCs, cultured in vitro. These TCRs come from a human donor in good health.

The rearrangement links TRBV4-3 to TRBJ2-7; tentatively, D is TRBD2 (5 bases). The CDR3 covers 12 residues. Germline-derived CDR1 and CDR2 are LGHNA and YSLEER. The V end lost 0 bases, the J end lost 6 bases, and 6 bases lay between the germline ends. CDR3 in DNA: TGCGCCAGCAGCCAAGATCGGGGCGAGCAGTACTTC. This translates into CASSQDRGEQYF.

This sequence joins TRBV5-1 and TRBJ2-3, with D uncertain. Germline CDR1 reads SGHRS; CDR2 reads YFSETQ. V lost 5 bases and J lost 4, with 17 bases in between. The CDR3 spans 15 residues. CDR3 protein: CASRSRPPPPDTQYF. The CDR3 region has the DNA TGCGCCAGCAGGTCACGACCGCCTCCCCCAGATACGCAGTATTTT.

The V and J genes are TRBV5-4 and TRBJ2-2; D may correspond to TRBD1 or TRBD2 (5 bases each). V lost 3 bases, J lost 3 bases, and 9 bases lay in between. Per germline, CDR1 SGHNT and CDR2 YYREEE (reference sequence). The CDR3 length is 14 residues. This CDR3 reads CASSWVGDTGELFF. The CDR3 nucleotides read TGTGCCAGCAGCTGGGTGGGGGACACCGGGGAGCTGTTTTTT. Based on the CDR3 plus reference TRBV5-4 and TRBJ2-2, the full variable domain is ETGVTQSPTHLIKTRGQQVTLRCSSQSGHNTVSWYQQALGQGPQFIFQYYREEENGRGNFPPRFSGLQFPNYSSELNVNALELDDSALYLCASSWVGDTGELFFGEGSRLTVL.

V and J are TRBV5-1 and TRBJ2-1; a possible D gene is TRBD1 (6 bases). From germline, CDR1 is SGHRS and CDR2 YFSETQ. This CDR3 comprises 14 residues. V shed 2 bases and J shed 7 bases, with 13 bases lying between them. CDR3 sequence: CASSFPQGRNEQFF. The CDR3 region has the DNA TGCGCCAGCAGCTTCCCGCAGGGGCGGAATGAGCAGTTCTTC.

The chain uses TRBV9 and TRBJ2-3, with TRBD2 identical over 7 bases. CDR3 length equals 15 residues. Trimming removed 2 bases from V and 5 bases from J; junction bases left unmatched: 8. Per germline, CDR1 SGDLS and CDR2 YYNGEE. Here the CDR3 reads CASSVGGLPQDTQYF. The CDR3 nucleotides are TGTGCCAGCAGCGTGGGGGGACTACCACAAGATACGCAGTATTTT.

V usage is TRBV5-1 and J usage is TRBJ2-4; 9 bases are a match to TRBD2. Germline CDR1 is SGHRS and CDR2 is YFSETQ. The V and J ends lost 5 bases and 16 bases, in that order; junction bases with no gene match: 37. The CDR3 has 21 amino acids. CDR3 in DNA: TGCGCCAGCAGGATGGGGGGACTAGCATTTGAGAGCACGAACAGGAGGAACATGCAATACTTC. As protein: CASRMGGLAFESTNRRNMQYF.

In its sample, this clone was seen a few times. The chain links TRBV7-8 to TRBJ2-1, with 9 nucleotides matching TRBD2. V lost 5 bases, J lost 10 bases, and 12 bases stayed unmatched. Germline CDR1 reads SGHVS; CDR2 reads FQNEAQ. This CDR3 comprises 15 residues. In DNA form, the CDR3 reads TGTGCCAGCAGCCGAGGCGGGAGGGCTCTGGGCGAGCAGTTCTTC. As protein: CASSRGGRALGEQFF.

The chain links TRBV19 to TRBJ1-5, with TRBD1 matching over 7 bases. Germline V gene lookup returns CDR1 LNHDA and CDR2 SQIVND (reference sequence). Unmatched junction bases numbered 8, after V lost 11 bases and J lost 4 bases. CDR3 size: 13 residues. CDR3 coding DNA: TGTGCCTCACAGAAGACAGGGAATCAGCCCCAGCATTTT. Encoded protein: CASQKTGNQPQHF.

The gene calls are TRBV7-9 and TRBJ2-7; D might be TRBD2 (5 bases). Trimming cost V 2 bases and J 2 bases, with 10 bases left between them. The CDR3 has 14 residues. In germline, CDR1 is SEHNR, CDR2 FQNEAQ (reference sequence). CDR3 DNA: TGTGCCAGCAGCTTACCGGGGTCTACCTACGAGCAGTACTTC. Translated, it gives CASSLPGSTYEQYF.

V is TRBV5-1 and J is TRBJ1-1; 7 bases fit TRBD1. CDR3 length: 16 residues. The ends lost 3 bases at V and 5 bases at J; junction bases unmatched: 13. Germline CDR1 and CDR2: SGHRS and YFSETQ. The chain's CDR3 is CASSWEGQPYKTEAFF. As DNA, the CDR3 is TGCGCCAGCAGCTGGGAGGGACAGCCATATAAAACTGAAGCTTTCTTT.

The rearrangement uses TRBV19 and TRBJ1-2; a weak D match, TRBD1 (6 bases). This CDR3 contains 15 residues. Trimming pared 3 bases from V and 8 bases from J, leaving 19 bases between. Germline assignment: CDR1 LNHDA and CDR2 SQIVND (reference sequence). In nucleotides, the CDR3 is TGTGCCAGTAGTATTCAACGCGGGACAAGTGGCGGCTACACCTTC. The encoded protein is CASSIQRGTSGGYTF.

Sample share makes this clone medium-sized. The rearrangement links TRBV27 to TRBJ2-2, with 11 bases matching TRBD1. V gave up 4 bases and J gave up 3 bases; unmatched junction bases: 1. Germline assignment: CDR1 MNHEY and CDR2 SMNVEV (reference sequence). This CDR3 is built from 15 residues. The CDR3 spells CASSWTGGYTGELFF. CDR3 coding DNA: TGTGCCAGCAGTTGGACAGGGGGCTACACCGGGGAGCTGTTTTTT.

The gene calls are TRBV7-2 and TRBJ1-2, with unresolved D. Germline V gene sequence: CDR1 SGHTA, CDR2 FQGNSA. Trimming removed 1 base from V and 2 bases from J, with 8 bases in between. There are 14 residues in the CDR3. DNA of the CDR3: TGTGCCAGCAGCTTAGTTCCAGAGAACTATGGCTACACCTTC. As protein: CASSLVPENYGYTF.

The rearrangement links TRBV7-3 to TRBJ2-3, with TRBD2 as a possible D gene (5 bases). Per the germline V gene, CDR1 is SGHTA and CDR2 is FQGTGA. With 4 bases removed from V and 5 bases from J, the gap between germline ends came to 16 bases. The CDR3 spans 15 residues. CDR3 in DNA: TGTGCCAGCAGCTACGCGAGAGGGCAACAAGATACGCAGTATTTT. Encoded protein: CASSYARGQQDTQYF.

The chain joins TRBV5-1 to TRBJ1-3; D is unresolved. This CDR3 is 14 amino acids long. In germline, CDR1 is SGHRS, CDR2 YFSETQ. V shed 3 bases and J shed 1 base, with 8 bases lying between them. CDR3 in amino acids: CASSSGRSGNTIYF. The CDR3 coding sequence is TGCGCCAGCAGCTCCGGGAGGTCTGGAAACACCATATATTTT.

The chain carries TRBV18 and TRBJ2-3, with 10 bases fitting TRBD2. CDR1 is KGHSH and CDR2 is LQKENI in the germline V gene. With V trimmed by 1 base and J by 5 bases, 6 bases remained unmatched. This CDR3 contains 16 residues. The CDR3 region has the DNA TGTGCCAGCTCACCACAGGCTAGCGGGGGAAAAGATACGCAGTATTTT. Its translation: CASSPQASGGKDTQYF.

The V gene is TRBV4-3, the J gene TRBJ1-3, with D tentatively TRBD1 (6 bases). Germline V gene data show CDR1 as LGHNA and CDR2 as YSLEER. Trimming stripped 4 bases from V and 8 bases from J, with 12 bases between. The CDR3 runs to 13 residues. The CDR3 region is CASSPTKGDTIYF. DNA for the CDR3: TGCGCCAGCAGCCCCACCAAGGGGGACACCATATATTTT.

The chain is built from TRBV5-1 and TRBJ2-3; D gene unclear. The CDR3 spans 16 residues. V lost 3 bases to trimming and J lost 2 bases, with 16 bases between them. Germline V CDR1 and CDR2: SGHRS, YFSETQ. The CDR3, as DNA: TGCGCCAGCAGCTCAGGATTTGGGCCGCACACAGATACGCAGTATTTT. It translates to CASSSGFGPHTDTQYF.

The V and J genes are TRBV6-1 and TRBJ1-2, with TRBD1 matching 7 bases. CDR1 is MNHNS, CDR2 SASEGT, per germline. V lost 3 bases and J lost 4; bases outside the gene matches: 8. This CDR3 spans 15 amino acids. CDR3: CASSEWTGPFYGYTF. In DNA, the CDR3 is TGTGCCAGCAGTGAGTGGACAGGACCATTCTATGGCTACACCTTC.

The chain recombines TRBV25-1 with TRBJ2-7, with TRBD1 identical over 9 bases. This CDR3 spans 15 amino acids. The J segment lost 5 bases and the V segment lost 3 bases, leaving 8 bases of the junction unmatched. Germline V gene lookup returns CDR1 MGHDK and CDR2 SYGVNS. CDR3 nucleotide sequence: TGTGCCAGCAGTGAGGGTTGGGACAGGGATCACGAGCAGTACTTC. It codes for CASSEGWDRDHEQYF.

This chain uses TRBV12-3 or TRBV12-4 with TRBJ1-2; D gene ambiguous. There are 12 residues in the CDR3. V was cut by 3 bases and J by 9 bases, with 11 bases left in between. Here the CDR3 DNA reads TGTGCCAGCAGTTTGGGCAGCCGACGCTACACCTTC. Its translation: CASSLGSRRYTF.

V is TRBV6-5 and J is TRBJ1-2, with a tentative D call TRBD1 (5 bases). With 8 bases removed from V and 4 bases from J, the gap between germline ends came to 11 bases. Looked up from germline, CDR1 is MNHEY and CDR2 is SVGAGI. The CDR3 totals 12 residues. The CDR3: CASGGGPYGYTF. In DNA form, the CDR3 reads TGTGCCAGCGGGGGAGGACCCTATGGCTACACCTTC.

This clone was seen a few times. The chain carries TRBV5-4 and TRBJ2-7, with 11 bases that match TRBD2. The CDR3 has 16 residues. With V trimmed by 4 bases and J by 1 base, 7 bases remained unmatched. Germline CDR1 reads SGHNT; CDR2 reads YYREEE (reference sequence). The CDR3 sequence: CASSPARTSGSYEQYF. The CDR3 DNA sequence: TGTGCCAGCAGCCCAGCACGGACTAGCGGGTCCTACGAGCAGTACTTC.

This clone was found a few times. DNA for the CDR3: TGTGCCAGCAGCTTAGCAGGTTACTCTGGGGCCAACGTCCTGACTTTC. Amino acids: CASSLAGYSGANVLTF. The J gene is TRBJ2-6, the V gene TRBV7-2; D remains unclear. Per germline, CDR1 SGHTA and CDR2 FQGNSA. The V gene lost 0 bases and the J gene lost 0 bases, with 6 bases spanning the gap. CDR3 size: 16 residues.

This clone was detected a few times. The rearrangement uses TRBV5-1 and TRBJ1-5, with a weak D call TRBD1 (6 bases). This CDR3 spans 15 amino acids. The germline gives CDR1 SGHRS, CDR2 YFSETQ. Trimming left V 0 bases short and J 5 bases short, with 12 bases between. CDR3 region: CASSLEGGRDQPQHF. In DNA, the CDR3 is TGCGCCAGCAGCTTGGAAGGGGGACGGGATCAGCCCCAGCATTTT.

This chain joins TRBV30 and TRBJ1-4; 9 bases match TRBD1. This CDR3 comprises 20 residues. V gave up 0 bases and J gave up 1 base; unmatched junction bases: 15. Looked up from germline, CDR1 is GTSNPN and CDR2 is SVGIG (reference sequence). In DNA, the CDR3 is TGTGCCTGGAGTGTACGTCTGGGACAGGGAGCTGGGCGAACTAATGAAAAACTGTTTTTT. As protein: CAWSVRLGQGAGRTNEKLFF.

V is TRBV7-2 and J is TRBJ2-1; 11 nucleotides agree with TRBD2. The ends lost 2 bases at V and 6 bases at J; junction bases unmatched: 12. Germline V CDR1 and CDR2: SGHTA, FQGNSA. This CDR3 has 18 amino acids. As DNA, the CDR3 is TGTGCCAGCAGCTTAATATCCCTTACTAGCGGGGGCCTCAATGAGCAGTTCTTC. Its translation: CASSLISLTSGGLNEQFF.

V is TRBV5-4 and J is TRBJ2-3; D is possibly TRBD1 (6 bases). V dropped 2 bases and J dropped 6 bases, with 16 bases sitting between them. The CDR3 length is 15 residues. The V gene's germline CDR1 is SGHNT and CDR2 YYREEE (reference sequence). The DNA of the CDR3 is TGTGCCAGCAGCTTCGGATCAGGGGACGTGGATACGCAGTATTTT. Its translation is CASSFGSGDVDTQYF.